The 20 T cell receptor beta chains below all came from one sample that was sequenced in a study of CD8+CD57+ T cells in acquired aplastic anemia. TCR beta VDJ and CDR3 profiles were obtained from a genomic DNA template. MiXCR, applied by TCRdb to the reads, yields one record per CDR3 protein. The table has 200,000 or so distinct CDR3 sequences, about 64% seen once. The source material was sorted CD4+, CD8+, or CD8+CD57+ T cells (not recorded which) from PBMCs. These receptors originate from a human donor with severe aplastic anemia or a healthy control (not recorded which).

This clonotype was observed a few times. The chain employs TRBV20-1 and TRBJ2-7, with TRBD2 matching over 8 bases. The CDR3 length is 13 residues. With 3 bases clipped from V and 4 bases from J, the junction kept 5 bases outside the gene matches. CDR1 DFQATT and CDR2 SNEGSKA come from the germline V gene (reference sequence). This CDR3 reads CSARGTSWYEQYF. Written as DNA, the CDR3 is TGCAGTGCTAGGGGGACTAGTTGGTACGAGCAGTACTTC.

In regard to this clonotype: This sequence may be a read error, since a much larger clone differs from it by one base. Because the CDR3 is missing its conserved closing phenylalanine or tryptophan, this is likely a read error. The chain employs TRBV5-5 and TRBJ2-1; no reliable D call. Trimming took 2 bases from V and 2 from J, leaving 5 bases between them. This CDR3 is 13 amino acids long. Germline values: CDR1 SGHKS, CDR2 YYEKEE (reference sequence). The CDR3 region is CASSLKPYNEQFL. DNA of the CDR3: TGTGCCAGCAGCTTAAAGCCCTACAATGAGCAGTTCCTC.

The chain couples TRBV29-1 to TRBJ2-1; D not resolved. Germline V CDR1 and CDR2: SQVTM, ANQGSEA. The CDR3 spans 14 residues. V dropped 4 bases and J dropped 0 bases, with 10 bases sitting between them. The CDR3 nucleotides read TGCAGCGTTGTTCGCGGTCCCTCCTACAATGAGCAGTTCTTC. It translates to CSVVRGPSYNEQFF.

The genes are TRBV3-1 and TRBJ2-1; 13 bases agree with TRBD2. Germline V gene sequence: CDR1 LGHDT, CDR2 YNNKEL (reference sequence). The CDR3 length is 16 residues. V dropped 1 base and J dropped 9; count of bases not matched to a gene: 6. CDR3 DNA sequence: TGTGCCAGCAGCCAAGGACTAGCGGGAGGACAATTTGAGCAGTTCTTC. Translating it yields CASSQGLAGGQFEQFF.

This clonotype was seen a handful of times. CDR3 in DNA: TGTGCCATCGGACAGGGGAGGAGTGAGCAGTTCTTC. Protein: CAIGQGRSEQFF. V is TRBV10-3 and J is TRBJ2-1, with 9 bases aligning to TRBD1. From germline, CDR1 is ENHRY and CDR2 SYGVKD. V lost 8 bases, J lost 9 bases, and 5 bases stayed unmatched. CDR3 size: 12 residues.

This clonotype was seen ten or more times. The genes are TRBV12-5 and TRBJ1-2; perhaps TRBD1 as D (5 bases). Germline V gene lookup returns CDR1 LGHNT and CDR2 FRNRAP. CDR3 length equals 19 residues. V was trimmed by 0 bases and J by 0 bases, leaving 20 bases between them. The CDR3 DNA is TGTGCTAGTGGTTTGGTACCGGGGGGAAAAGGATCGGCTAACTATGGCTACACCTTC. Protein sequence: CASGLVPGGKGSANYGYTF.

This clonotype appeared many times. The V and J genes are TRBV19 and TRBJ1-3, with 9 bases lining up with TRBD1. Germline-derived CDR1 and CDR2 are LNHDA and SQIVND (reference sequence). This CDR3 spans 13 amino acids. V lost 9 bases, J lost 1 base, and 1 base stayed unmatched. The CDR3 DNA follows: TGTGCCAGCGGACAGGGGTCTGGAAACACCATATATTTT. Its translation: CASGQGSGNTIYF. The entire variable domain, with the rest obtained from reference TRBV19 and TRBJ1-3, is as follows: DGGITQSPKYLFRKEGQNVTLSCEQNLNHDAMYWYRQDPGQGLRLIYYSQIVNDFQKGDIAEGYSVSREKKESFPLTVTSAQKNPTAFYLCASGQGSGNTIYFGEGSWLTVV.

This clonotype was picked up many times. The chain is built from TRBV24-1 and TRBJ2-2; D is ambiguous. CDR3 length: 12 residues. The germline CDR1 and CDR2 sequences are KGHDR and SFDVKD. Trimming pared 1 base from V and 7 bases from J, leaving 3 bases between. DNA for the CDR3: TGTGCCACCAGTGATTTTATCGGGGAGCTGTTTTTT. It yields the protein CATSDFIGELFF.

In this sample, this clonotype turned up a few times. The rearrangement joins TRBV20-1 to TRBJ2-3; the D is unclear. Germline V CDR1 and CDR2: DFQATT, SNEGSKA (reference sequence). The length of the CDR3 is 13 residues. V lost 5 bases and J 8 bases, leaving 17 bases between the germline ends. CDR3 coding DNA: TGCAGTGCTGCCACTCAACACAGTAGTACGCAGTATTTT. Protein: CSAATQHSSTQYF.

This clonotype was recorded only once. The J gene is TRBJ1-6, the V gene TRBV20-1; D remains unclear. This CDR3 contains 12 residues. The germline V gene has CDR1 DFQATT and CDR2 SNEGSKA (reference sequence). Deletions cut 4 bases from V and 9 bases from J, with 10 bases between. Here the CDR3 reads CSAKGSASPLHF. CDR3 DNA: TGCAGTGCTAAAGGATCGGCTTCACCCCTCCACTTT.

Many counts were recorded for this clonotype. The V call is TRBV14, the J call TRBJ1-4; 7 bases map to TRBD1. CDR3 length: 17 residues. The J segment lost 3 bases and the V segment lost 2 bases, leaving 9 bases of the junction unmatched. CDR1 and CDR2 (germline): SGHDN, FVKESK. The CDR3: CASSQLQGSVANEKLFF. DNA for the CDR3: TGTGCCAGCAGCCAACTACAGGGGAGTGTGGCTAATGAAAAACTGTTTTTT.

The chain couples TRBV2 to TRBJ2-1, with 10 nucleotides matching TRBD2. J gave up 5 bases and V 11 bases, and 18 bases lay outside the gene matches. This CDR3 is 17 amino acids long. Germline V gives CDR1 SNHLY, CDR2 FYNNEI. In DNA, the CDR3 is TGTGCCCCAACAGGGAACGGCATAGCGGGGGGCGACAATGAGCAGTTCTTC. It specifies CAPTGNGIAGGDNEQFF.

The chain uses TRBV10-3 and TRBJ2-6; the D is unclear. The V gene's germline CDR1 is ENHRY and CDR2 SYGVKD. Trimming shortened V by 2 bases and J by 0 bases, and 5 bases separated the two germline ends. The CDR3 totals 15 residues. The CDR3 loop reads CAISEVVSGANVLTF. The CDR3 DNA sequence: TGTGCCATCAGTGAGGTTGTCTCTGGGGCCAACGTCCTGACTTTC.

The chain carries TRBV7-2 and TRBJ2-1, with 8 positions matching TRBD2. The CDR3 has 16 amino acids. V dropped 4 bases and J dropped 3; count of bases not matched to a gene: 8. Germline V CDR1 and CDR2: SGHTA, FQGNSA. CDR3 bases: TGTGCCAGCAGCTCGAGAGCGGGGGCTCACTACAATGAGCAGTTCTTC. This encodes CASSSRAGAHYNEQFF.

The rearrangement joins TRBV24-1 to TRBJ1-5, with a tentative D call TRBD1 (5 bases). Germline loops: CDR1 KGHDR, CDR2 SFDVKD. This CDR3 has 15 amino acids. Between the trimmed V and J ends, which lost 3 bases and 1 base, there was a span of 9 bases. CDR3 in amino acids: CATSDGTRSNQPQHF. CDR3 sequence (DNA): TGTGCCACCAGTGATGGGACTAGGAGCAATCAGCCCCAGCATTTT.

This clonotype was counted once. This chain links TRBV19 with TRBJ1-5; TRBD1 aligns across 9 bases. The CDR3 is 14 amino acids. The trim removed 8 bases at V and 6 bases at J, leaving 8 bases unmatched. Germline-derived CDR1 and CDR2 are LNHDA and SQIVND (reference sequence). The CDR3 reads CASRTGALGQPQHF. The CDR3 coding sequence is TGTGCCAGTCGGACAGGGGCCCTCGGTCAGCCCCAGCATTTT.

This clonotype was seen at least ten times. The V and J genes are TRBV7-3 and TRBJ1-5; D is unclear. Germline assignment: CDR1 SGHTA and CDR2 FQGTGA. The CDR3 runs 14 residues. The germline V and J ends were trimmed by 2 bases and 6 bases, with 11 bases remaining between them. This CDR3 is CASSLEPSGQPQHF. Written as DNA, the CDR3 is TGTGCCAGCAGCTTAGAGCCATCGGGTCAGCCCCAGCATTTT.

The CDR3 nucleotides read TGTGCCAGCAGCCAGGGGGAAGGACAGCCCCAGCATTTT. This gives the protein CASSQGEGQPQHF. J is TRBJ1-5 and V is TRBV7-9, with 7 bases fitting TRBD1. This CDR3 region has 13 residues. V shed 5 bases and J 7 bases; nucleotides not matched to a gene: 5. Germline CDR1 and CDR2: SEHNR and FQNEAQ (reference sequence).

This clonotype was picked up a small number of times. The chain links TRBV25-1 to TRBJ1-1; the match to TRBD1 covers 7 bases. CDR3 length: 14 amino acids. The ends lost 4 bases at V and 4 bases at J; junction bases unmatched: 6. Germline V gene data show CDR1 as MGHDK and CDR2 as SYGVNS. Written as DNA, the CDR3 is TGTGCCAGCAGTGGACAGGGCAAGGGCACTGAAGCTTTCTTT. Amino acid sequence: CASSGQGKGTEAFF.

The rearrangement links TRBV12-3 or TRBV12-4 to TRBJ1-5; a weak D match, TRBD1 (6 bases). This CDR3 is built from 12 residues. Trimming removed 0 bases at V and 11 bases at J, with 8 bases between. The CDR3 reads CASSLARGSQHF. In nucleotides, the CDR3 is TGTGCCAGCAGTTTAGCAAGGGGGTCCCAGCATTTT.